One and the same sample provided the 27 T cell receptor beta chains below, sequenced in a study of T cell repertoires in cytomegalovirus infection. TCRdb independently ran MiXCR on the reads; one entry per CDR3 protein. The data contain about 920,000 distinct CDR3 sequences, 25% to 40% of them seen just once; the ten biggest clones take up under 15%. Their specific antigens are unknown. The material sequenced was cultured CD8+ T cells from PBMCs, taken from culture after CMV antigen stimulation. The receptors were gathered from a human donor in good health (CMV status not recorded). Some clones in this sample may be carry-over from other donors' samples.

The chain links TRBV7-6 to TRBJ2-1; D may correspond to TRBD1 or TRBD2 (5 bases each). Between the trimmed V and J ends, which lost 1 base and 5 bases, there was a span of 15 bases. Germline V gene data show CDR1 as SGHVS and CDR2 as FNYEAQ. The length of the CDR3 is 16 residues. As DNA, the CDR3 is TGTGCCAGCAGCTTAGTCGGGGCCCAGGTAGACAATGAGCAGTTCTTC. Translated: CASSLVGAQVDNEQFF.

The sample holds a few counts of this clonotype. This chain joins TRBV6-4 and TRBJ2-7; no firm D call. Trimming removed 0 bases from V and 0 bases from J, with 15 bases in between. The CDR3 covers 17 residues. Germline V gene lookup returns CDR1 MRHNA and CDR2 SNTAGT. The CDR3 DNA is TGTGCCAGCAGTGACTCGTACGACTCAGAGAGCTCCTACGAGCAGTACGTC. This codes for CASSDSYDSESSYEQYV.

This sequence joins TRBV5-4 and TRBJ1-2, with D unclear. With 3 bases removed from V and 3 bases from J, the gap between germline ends came to 12 bases. CDR1 and CDR2 (germline): SGHNT, YYREEE (reference sequence). This CDR3 is built from 14 residues. CDR3: CASSSPPGDYGYTF. The DNA of the CDR3 is TGTGCCAGCAGCTCACCGCCCGGAGACTATGGCTACACCTTC.

This sequence joins TRBV7-6 and TRBJ1-6; tentatively, D is TRBD1 (5 bases). V lost 5 bases and J lost 0, with 17 bases in between. The CDR3 length is 18 residues. Germline V CDR1 and CDR2: SGHVS, FNYEAQ. The CDR3 loop reads CASSRTTGISSYNSPLHF. CDR3 sequence (DNA): TGTGCCAGCAGCCGAACAACAGGAATAAGCTCCTATAATTCACCCCTCCACTTT.

In this sample, this clonotype turned up many times. The chain employs TRBV7-2 and TRBJ1-2; D gene ambiguous. CDR1 and CDR2 (germline): SGHTA, FQGNSA. Deletions cut 5 bases from V and 8 bases from J, with 18 bases between. This CDR3 is 14 amino acids long. The CDR3 DNA sequence: TGTGCCAGCAGCCCCCCCAGATGGGAAATAGGCTACACCTTC. Translated: CASSPPRWEIGYTF.

The V gene is TRBV28, the J gene TRBJ1-1; the D is unclear. The V and J ends lost 5 bases and 5 bases respectively, with 27 bases between them. The CDR3 sequence is 18 residues long. Per the germline V gene, CDR1 is MDHEN and CDR2 is SYDVKM. Here the CDR3 reads CASSHLPEATTASTEAFF. The CDR3 DNA sequence: TGTGCCAGCAGTCACCTCCCCGAGGCTACTACAGCGAGTACTGAAGCTTTCTTT. Full variable domain (outside the CDR3, taken from reference TRBV28 and TRBJ1-1): DVKVTQSSRYLVKRTGEKVFLECVQDMDHENMFWYRQDPGLGLRLIYFSYDVKMKEKGDIPEGYSVSREKKERFSLILESASTNQTSMYLCASSHLPEATTASTEAFFGQGTRLTVV.

This clonotype has just a few counts. The chain recombines TRBV27 with TRBJ2-7, with 11 bases fitting TRBD2. The CDR3 totals 17 residues. The germline CDR1 and CDR2 sequences are MNHEY and SMNVEV (reference sequence). V lost 4 bases and J lost 0; bases outside the gene matches: 8. The CDR3 sequence: CASSSPLTSGASYEQYF. In DNA form, the CDR3 reads TGTGCCAGCAGTTCCCCCCTGACTAGCGGGGCCTCCTACGAGCAGTACTTC.

The chain combines TRBV2 with TRBJ2-3; a weak D match, TRBD1 (6 bases). Germline assignment: CDR1 SNHLY and CDR2 FYNNEI. V gave up 7 bases and J gave up 2 bases, with 13 bases separating them. CDR3 size: 14 residues. This CDR3 is CASTLGQNTDTQYF. The CDR3 nucleotides are TGTGCCAGCACTCTCGGACAGAACACAGATACGCAGTATTTT.

This chain uses TRBV27 with TRBJ1-6, with 7 bases fitting TRBD1. CDR3 length: 20 amino acids. Germline CDR1 is MNHEY and CDR2 is SMNVEV (reference sequence). V shed 5 bases and J 10 bases; nucleotides not matched to a gene: 26. CDR3 in DNA: TGTGCCAGCAGTATCATCACCGGGACAGTGAATAATCCAAGGGGATCACCCCTCCACTTT. Amino acids: CASSIITGTVNNPRGSPLHF.

This clonotype was counted between two and nine times. The V gene is TRBV4-1, the J gene TRBJ2-2; D remains unclear. Germline CDR1 reads MGHRA; CDR2 reads YSYEKL. There are 17 residues in the CDR3. Trimming left V 1 base short and J 0 bases short, with 12 bases between. CDR3 nucleotides: TGCGCCAGCAGCCAAGTGGCTGGGAACGCGAACACCGGGGAGCTGTTTTTT. The encoded protein is CASSQVAGNANTGELFF.

This clonotype was observed a few times. The V gene is TRBV5-8, the J gene TRBJ1-3, with 7 bases fitting TRBD1. The CDR3 length is 16 residues. Germline V gives CDR1 SGHTS, CDR2 YDEGEE. The trim removed 0 bases at V and 4 bases at J, leaving 7 bases unmatched. CDR3 bases: TGTGCCAGCAGCTTGGAAACACAGGGGCGCGGAAACACCATATATTTT. Its translation is CASSLETQGRGNTIYF.

This chain uses TRBV24-1 with TRBJ2-1, with D perhaps TRBD1 (6 bases). The CDR3 sequence is 16 residues long. Germline values: CDR1 KGHDR, CDR2 SFDVKD. The V end was cut by 1 base, the J end by 0 bases, with 9 bases between. The CDR3 coding sequence is TGTGCCACCAGTGATTTAAGGGGGAACTCCTACAATGAGCAGTTCTTC. Its translation: CATSDLRGNSYNEQFF.

In this sample, this clonotype turned up a few times. The chain couples TRBV11-2 to TRBJ1-4; D gene unclear. This CDR3 has 15 amino acids. V was cut by 4 bases and J by 4 bases, with 13 bases left in between. Looked up from germline, CDR1 is SGHAT and CDR2 is FQNNGV. The DNA of the CDR3 is TGTGCCAGCAGCTCTCTCAGTGATTTTAATGAAAAACTGTTTTTT. The encoded protein is CASSSLSDFNEKLFF.

This clonotype occurred a few times. The J gene is TRBJ2-7, the V gene TRBV10-3, with a weak D call TRBD1 (5 bases). Deletions cut 2 bases from V and 2 bases from J, with 16 bases between. Germline CDR1 reads ENHRY; CDR2 reads SYGVKD. The CDR3 totals 16 residues. As DNA, the CDR3 is TGTGCCATCAGTGAGACCCACCCAGGACATCCCTACGAGCAGTACTTC. It encodes CAISETHPGHPYEQYF.

This clonotype was seen many times. J is TRBJ2-5 and V is TRBV11-2, with D maybe TRBD1 (5 bases). V gave up 0 bases and J gave up 1 base, with 18 bases separating them. CDR3 size: 18 residues. CDR1 is SGHAT and CDR2 is FQNNGV in the germline V gene. CDR3 loop: CASSLEMGRRTLQETQYF. The CDR3 region has the DNA TGTGCCAGCAGCTTAGAAATGGGGCGTAGAACCCTCCAAGAGACCCAGTACTTC. The whole variable domain, filled in from reference TRBV11-2 and TRBJ2-5, reads EAGVAQSPRYKIIEKRQSVAFWCNPISGHATLYWYQQILGQGPKLLIQFQNNGVVDDSQLPKDRFSAERLKGVDSTLKIQPAKLEDSAVYLCASSLEMGRRTLQETQYFGPGTRLLVL.

This clonotype was counted between two and nine times. The chain couples TRBV4-1 to TRBJ1-1; D possibly corresponds to TRBD1 (5 bases). From germline, CDR1 is MGHRA and CDR2 YSYEKL. The CDR3 has 13 residues. Trimming removed 1 base at V and 7 bases at J, with 10 bases between. The chain's CDR3 is CASSQVEGVEAFF. The CDR3, as DNA: TGCGCCAGCAGCCAAGTGGAAGGGGTTGAAGCTTTCTTT.

A few counts support this clonotype. The V call is TRBV10-3, the J call TRBJ1-1; D may be TRBD1 (6 bases). Trimming took 10 bases from V and 8 from J, leaving 20 bases between them. Germline loops: CDR1 ENHRY, CDR2 SYGVKD. The CDR3 is 13 residues long. The CDR3 is CASCGGVDREAFF. CDR3 DNA sequence: TGTGCCAGCTGCGGTGGGGTAGACAGGGAAGCTTTCTTT.

This clonotype was recorded at least ten times. The genes are TRBV6-1 and TRBJ1-6; 10 bases line up with TRBD1. CDR3 length equals 14 residues. CDR1 and CDR2 (germline): MNHNS, SASEGT. V shed 6 bases, J shed 6 bases, and the junction held 2 bases outside the gene matches. DNA of the CDR3: TGTGCCAGCAGAGGACAGGGGGGTAATTCACCCCTCCACTTT. Encoded protein: CASRGQGGNSPLHF.

The chain carries TRBV29-1 and TRBJ1-2; no firm D call. V was shortened by 5 bases and J by 8 bases, with 15 bases between the two germline ends. CDR1 SQVTM and CDR2 ANQGSEA come from the germline V gene. The CDR3 extends over 12 amino acids. The CDR3 region has the DNA TGCAGCGTTCCGACCCGTGGCGGCGGCTACACCTTC. It specifies CSVPTRGGGYTF.

The V gene is TRBV12-5, the J gene TRBJ2-1, with D hard to call. CDR1 and CDR2 (germline): LGHNT, FRNRAP. V lost 3 bases to trimming and J lost 13 bases, with 7 bases between them. This CDR3 has 10 residues. The CDR3 loop is CASGFDRQFF. In DNA, the CDR3 is TGTGCTAGTGGTTTTGATCGTCAGTTCTTC. Full variable domain (outside the CDR3, taken from reference TRBV12-5 and TRBJ2-1): DARVTQTPRHKVTEMGQEVTMRCQPILGHNTVFWYRQTMMQGLELLAYFRNRAPLDDSGMPKDRFSAEMPDATLATLKIQPSEPRDSAVYFCASGFDRQFFGPGTRLTVL.

The chain employs TRBV7-8 and TRBJ1-1, with D possibly TRBD1 on 5 matching bases. Germline V gene data show CDR1 as SGHVS and CDR2 as FQNEAQ. This CDR3 is 14 amino acids long. V was cut by 4 bases and J by 1 base, with 10 bases left in between. CDR3 sequence (DNA): TGTGCCAGCAGCTCCAGGGAGGGGAACACTGAAGCTTTCTTT. Translation gives CASSSREGNTEAFF. The complete variable domain, with remaining parts taken from reference TRBV7-8 and TRBJ1-1, reads GAGVSQSPRYKVAKRGQDVALRCDPISGHVSLFWYQQALGQGPEFLTYFQNEAQLDKSGLPSDRFFAERPEGSVSTLKIQRTQQEDSAVYLCASSSREGNTEAFFGQGTRLTVV.

This chain uses TRBV4-3 with TRBJ2-3; D may correspond to TRBD1 or TRBD2 (5 bases each). CDR3 size: 14 residues. The V gene lost 1 base and the J gene lost 4 bases, with 9 bases spanning the gap. Germline V gene sequence: CDR1 LGHNA, CDR2 YSLEER. The CDR3 loop reads CASSQGGDADTQYF. In DNA, the CDR3 is TGCGCCAGCAGCCAAGGAGGGGACGCAGATACGCAGTATTTT.

The chain joins TRBV7-6 to TRBJ2-1; a weak D match, TRBD1 (5 bases). Germline loops: CDR1 SGHVS, CDR2 FNYEAQ. The CDR3 contains 15 residues. V was pared by 7 bases and J by 0 bases, with 13 bases between. Here the CDR3 reads CASTADDSSYNEQFF. For the CDR3, the DNA is TGTGCCAGCACCGCCGACGACAGCTCCTACAATGAGCAGTTCTTC. The variable domain in full, with the rest retrieved from reference TRBV7-6 and TRBJ2-1, is GAGVSQSPRYKVTKRGQDVALRCDPISGHVSLYWYRQALGQGPEFLTYFNYEAQQDKSGLPNDRFSAERPEGSISTLTIQRTEQRDSAMYRCASTADDSSYNEQFFGPGTRLTVL.

This sequence joins TRBV2 and TRBJ2-1; D is perhaps TRBD1 (5 bases). CDR3 size: 12 residues. Germline values: CDR1 SNHLY, CDR2 FYNNEI. Trimming removed 4 bases from V and 6 bases from J, with 7 bases in between. The CDR3 DNA is TGTGCCAGCAGTGGCAGGGTCAATGAGCAGTTCTTC. Translation gives CASSGRVNEQFF.

This rearrangement joins TRBV5-6 to TRBJ2-7; D may be TRBD2 (6 bases). The CDR3 sequence is 12 residues long. Germline CDR1 is SGHDT and CDR2 is YYEEEE. V dropped 10 bases and J dropped 6 bases, with 17 bases sitting between them. CDR3: CASFRGGGEQYF. CDR3 nucleotides: TGTGCCTCCTTCCGGGGAGGTGGCGAGCAGTACTTC.

DNA for the CDR3: TGCGCCAGCAGCCCCCAAACCGGGACACTGTCCTACGAGCAGTACTTC. This encodes CASSPQTGTLSYEQYF. The chain couples TRBV4-1 to TRBJ2-7; weak D call: TRBD1 (6 bases). Looked up from germline, CDR1 is MGHRA and CDR2 is YSYEKL. The CDR3 covers 16 residues. The V and J ends lost 4 bases and 1 base respectively, with 17 bases between them.

Points on this clonotype: Since a much larger clone is just one base distant, this may be a read error. The J gene is TRBJ2-3, the V gene TRBV12-3 or TRBV12-4; tentatively, D is TRBD2 (7 bases). CDR3 size: 14 residues. Trimming cost V 3 bases and J 4 bases, with 11 bases left between them. The CDR3 bases are TGTGCCAGCAGTTTTGACGGGGGGCCAGATACGCAGTATTTT. As protein: CASSFDGGPDTQYF.